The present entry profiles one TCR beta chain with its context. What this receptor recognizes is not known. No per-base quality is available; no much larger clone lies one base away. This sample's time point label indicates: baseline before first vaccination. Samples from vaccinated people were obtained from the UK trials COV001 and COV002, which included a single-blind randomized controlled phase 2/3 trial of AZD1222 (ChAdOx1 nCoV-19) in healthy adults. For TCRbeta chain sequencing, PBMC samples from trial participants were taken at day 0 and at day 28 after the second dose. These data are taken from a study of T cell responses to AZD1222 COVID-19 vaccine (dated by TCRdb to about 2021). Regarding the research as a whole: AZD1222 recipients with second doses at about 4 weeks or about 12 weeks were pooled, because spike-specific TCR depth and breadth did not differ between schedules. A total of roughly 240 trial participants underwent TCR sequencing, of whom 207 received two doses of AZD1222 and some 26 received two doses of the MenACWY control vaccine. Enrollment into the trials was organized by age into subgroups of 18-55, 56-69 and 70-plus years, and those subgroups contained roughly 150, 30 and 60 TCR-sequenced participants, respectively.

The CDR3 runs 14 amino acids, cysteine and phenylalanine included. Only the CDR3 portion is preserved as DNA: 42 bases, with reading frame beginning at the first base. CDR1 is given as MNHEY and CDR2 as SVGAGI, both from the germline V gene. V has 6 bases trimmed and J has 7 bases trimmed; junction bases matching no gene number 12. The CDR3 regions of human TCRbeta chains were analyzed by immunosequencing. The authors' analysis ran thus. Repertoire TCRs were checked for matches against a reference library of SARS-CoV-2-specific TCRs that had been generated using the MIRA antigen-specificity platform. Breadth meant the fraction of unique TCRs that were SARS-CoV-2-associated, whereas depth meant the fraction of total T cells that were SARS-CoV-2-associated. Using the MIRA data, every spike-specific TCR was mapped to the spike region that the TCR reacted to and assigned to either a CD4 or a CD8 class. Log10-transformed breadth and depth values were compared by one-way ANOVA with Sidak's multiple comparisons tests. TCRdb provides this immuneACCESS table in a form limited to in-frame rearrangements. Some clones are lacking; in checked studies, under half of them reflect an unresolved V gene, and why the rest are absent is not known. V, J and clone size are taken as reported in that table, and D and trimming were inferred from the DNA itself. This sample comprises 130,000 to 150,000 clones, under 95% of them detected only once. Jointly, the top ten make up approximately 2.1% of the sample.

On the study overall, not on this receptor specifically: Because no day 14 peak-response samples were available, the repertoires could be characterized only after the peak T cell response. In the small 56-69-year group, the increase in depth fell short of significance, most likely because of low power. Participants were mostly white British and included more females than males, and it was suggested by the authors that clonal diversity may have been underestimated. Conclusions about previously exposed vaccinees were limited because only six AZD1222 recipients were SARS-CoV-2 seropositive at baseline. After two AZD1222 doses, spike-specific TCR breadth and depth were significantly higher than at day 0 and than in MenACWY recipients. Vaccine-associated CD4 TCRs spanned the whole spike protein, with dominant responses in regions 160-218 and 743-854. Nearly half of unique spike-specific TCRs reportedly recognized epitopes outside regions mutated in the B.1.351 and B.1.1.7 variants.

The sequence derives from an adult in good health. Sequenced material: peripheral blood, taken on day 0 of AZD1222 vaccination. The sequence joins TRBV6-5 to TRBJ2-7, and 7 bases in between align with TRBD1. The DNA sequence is TGTGCCAGCAGCGCCGGACAGGAGGTTTGGGAGCAGTACTTC. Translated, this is CASSAGQEVWEQYF.